The 18 T cell receptor beta chains reported below all come from one sample, sequenced in a study of OX40 agonist ivuxolimab in advanced cancers. The assay was immunoSEQ multiplex PCR, and TCRdb's table has in-frame clones only and misses some. The sample lists around 53,000 clones, roughly 79% seen once, with about 2.3% in the top ten. The specimen comprised CD4+ or CD8+ T cells sorted from blood, sampled in a trial of the OX40 agonist ivuxolimab. The receptor set was obtained from an adult with an advanced solid tumor such as melanoma, head and neck, liver or kidney cancer.

The chain carries TRBV14 and TRBJ2-1, with 8 bases fitting TRBD2. V trimming: 1 base; J trimming: 4 bases; junction bases outside the gene matches: 6. The CDR3 length is 16 residues. Germline-derived CDR1 and CDR2 are SGHDN and FVKESK. This chain's CDR3 is CASSQVRLALYNEQFF. Written as DNA, the CDR3 is TGTGCCAGCAGCCAAGTCCGACTAGCGCTATACAATGAGCAGTTCTTC.

This clone was counted a single time. The chain has TRBV19 and TRBJ2-1; D ambiguous. Germline CDR1 LNHDA, CDR2 SQIVND (reference sequence). The CDR3 consists of 14 residues. Trimming removed 5 bases from V and 6 bases from J, with 14 bases in between. Here the CDR3 DNA reads TGTGCCAGTAGTTCGCGACGCAAGGTCAATGAGCAGTTCTTC. Residues: CASSSRRKVNEQFF.

CDR3 DNA sequence: TGTGCCTGGATGGTCCGGGGGATCTCCTACAATGAGCAGTTCTTC. Encoded protein: CAWMVRGISYNEQFF. The V and J genes are TRBV30 and TRBJ2-1; possibly TRBD2 for D (6 bases). Per germline, CDR1 GTSNPN and CDR2 SVGIG (reference sequence). The CDR3 runs 15 residues. The germline V and J ends were trimmed by 4 bases and 0 bases, with 13 bases remaining between them.

This chain uses TRBV28 with TRBJ1-5; 8 positions match TRBD1. Germline V gene lookup returns CDR1 MDHEN and CDR2 SYDVKM. This CDR3 has 19 residues. The junction had 20 bases not matched to a gene; V was cut back by 3 bases and J by 7 bases. CDR3 loop: CASSFVSPGQGKIGQPQHF. CDR3 nucleotides: TGTGCCAGCAGTTTTGTAAGCCCCGGACAGGGCAAAATCGGGCAGCCCCAGCATTTT.

In DNA, the CDR3 is TGTGCCAGGCCGTTCTCGGGAGGGCCTCGGAATGAGCAGTTCTTC. This translates into CARPFSGGPRNEQFF. This chain connects TRBV19 to TRBJ2-1; TRBD2 agrees at 8 bases. Germline CDR1 reads LNHDA; CDR2 reads SQIVND (reference sequence). J lost 7 bases, V lost 9 bases, and 14 bases had no gene match. CDR3 size: 15 residues.

This chain joins TRBV2 and TRBJ1-1; D uncertain. Looked up from germline, CDR1 is SNHLY and CDR2 is FYNNEI. The CDR3 extends over 13 amino acids. With 1 base removed from V and 8 bases from J, the gap between germline ends came to 11 bases. The CDR3 loop is CASSEVGAAEAFF. The CDR3 DNA reads TGTGCCAGCAGTGAAGTGGGTGCCGCCGAAGCTTTCTTT.

The chain carries TRBV30 and TRBJ2-3; a possible D gene is TRBD2 (8 bases). CDR3 length: 19 residues. V was shortened by 5 bases and J by 0 bases, with 27 bases between the two germline ends. CDR1 is GTSNPN, CDR2 SVGIG, per germline (reference sequence). The CDR3 protein is CAWDQGGILSSGSTDTQYF. The CDR3 DNA follows: TGTGCCTGGGACCAGGGGGGAATTCTCTCTAGCGGGAGCACAGATACGCAGTATTTT.

The chain has TRBV9 and TRBJ1-2; TRBD1 is a possible D gene (6 bases). V lost 0 bases and J lost 2, with 11 bases in between. The CDR3 extends over 15 amino acids. Germline V lookup: CDR1 SGDLS, CDR2 YYNGEE. This CDR3 is CASSVGAGENYGYTF. CDR3 in DNA: TGTGCCAGCAGCGTAGGGGCAGGGGAGAACTATGGCTACACCTTC. Together with reference TRBV9 and TRBJ1-2, the CDR3 gives the full variable domain: DSGVTQTPKHLITATGQRVTLRCSPRSGDLSVYWYQQSLDQGLQFLIQYYNGEERAKGNILERFSAQQFPDLHSELNLSSLELGDSALYFCASSVGAGENYGYTFGSGTRLTVV.

J is TRBJ1-2 and V is TRBV19, with 7 bases aligning to TRBD1. With V trimmed by 8 bases and J by 4 bases, 10 bases remained unmatched. The CDR3 runs 14 residues. Germline V CDR1 and CDR2: LNHDA, SQIVND (reference sequence). The CDR3 sequence is CASHSTGISYGYTF. In DNA form, the CDR3 reads TGTGCCAGTCATTCGACAGGGATCAGCTATGGCTACACCTTC.

This chain joins TRBV18 and TRBJ2-5; D gene uncertain. Germline V gene lookup returns CDR1 KGHSH and CDR2 LQKENI. V was shortened by 2 bases and J by 0 bases, with 10 bases between the two germline ends. CDR3 length: 15 residues. In DNA form, the CDR3 reads TGTGCCAGCTCACCAAAGGGTTTGTACCAAGAGACCCAGTACTTC. Residues: CASSPKGLYQETQYF.

This chain links TRBV28 with TRBJ1-1; weak D call: TRBD1 (6 bases). The V gene's germline CDR1 is MDHEN and CDR2 SYDVKM. V was trimmed by 8 bases and J by 3 bases, leaving 7 bases between them. This CDR3 spans 11 amino acids. This CDR3 is CASEGDTEAFF. Here the CDR3 DNA reads TGTGCCAGCGAGGGGGACACTGAAGCTTTCTTT.

The V gene is TRBV5-4, the J gene TRBJ2-7; 9 bases agree with TRBD1. CDR1 is SGHNT, CDR2 YYREEE, per germline (reference sequence). J was trimmed by 0 bases and V by 4 bases; bases with no gene match: 5. The CDR3 contains 15 residues. The CDR3 protein is CASSPGQGFSYEQYF. In DNA, the CDR3 is TGTGCCAGCAGCCCGGGACAGGGTTTCTCCTACGAGCAGTACTTC.

The chain couples TRBV7-2 to TRBJ1-5; maybe TRBD1 (6 bases). Germline CDR1 SGHTA, CDR2 FQGNSA. This CDR3 region has 16 residues. The V gene lost 5 bases and the J gene lost 0 bases, with 14 bases spanning the gap. CDR3 coding DNA: TGTGCCAGCAGCCCCCAGGGGAGCCGTAGCAATCAGCCCCAGCATTTT. Protein product: CASSPQGSRSNQPQHF.

The rearrangement uses TRBV4-2 and TRBJ1-2; D ambiguous. The CDR3 has 16 amino acids. Germline CDR1 LGHNA, CDR2 YNFKEQ. Trimming removed 0 bases from V and 1 base from J, with 12 bases in between. The CDR3 region has the DNA TGTGCCAGCAGCCAAGAACCCGCGGTGGGTAACTATGGCTACACCTTC. It is translated as CASSQEPAVGNYGYTF.

This clone was found once. This chain connects TRBV6-1 to TRBJ1-3; no definite D call. CDR3 length equals 15 residues. Germline-derived CDR1 and CDR2 are MNHNS and SASEGT. The germline V and J ends were trimmed by 3 bases and 4 bases, with 13 bases remaining between them. The CDR3 is CASSDYSRSGNTIYF. DNA of the CDR3: TGTGCCAGCAGTGATTACTCCAGGTCGGGAAACACCATATATTTT.

The chain joins TRBV19 to TRBJ2-7, with a possible D match to TRBD1 (5 bases). The V and J ends lost 4 bases and 3 bases respectively, with 16 bases between them. The CDR3 length is 15 residues. The germline gives CDR1 LNHDA, CDR2 SQIVND (reference sequence). The DNA for the CDR3 is TGTGCCAGTAGTACCCAGGGTGGTGGTCGCTACGAGCAGTACTTC. This sequence encodes CASSTQGGGRYEQYF.

The rearrangement uses TRBV9 and TRBJ2-3; TRBD2 matches at 7 bases. V was clipped by 0 bases and J by 0 bases; unmatched bases: 4. The germline V gene encodes CDR1 SGDLS and CDR2 YYNGEE. CDR3 length equals 16 residues. Here the CDR3 reads CASSVVSGTSTDTQYF. DNA for the CDR3: TGTGCCAGCAGCGTAGTGAGCGGGACTAGCACAGATACGCAGTATTTT.

This sequence joins TRBV28 and TRBJ1-5; D gene uncertain. CDR1 is MDHEN and CDR2 is SYDVKM in the germline V gene. V dropped 2 bases and J dropped 0 bases, with 17 bases sitting between them. There are 18 residues in the CDR3. This CDR3 is CASSLEQSVGYSNQPQHF. The CDR3 DNA reads as TGTGCCAGCAGTTTAGAACAGTCGGTCGGGTATAGCAATCAGCCCCAGCATTTT.